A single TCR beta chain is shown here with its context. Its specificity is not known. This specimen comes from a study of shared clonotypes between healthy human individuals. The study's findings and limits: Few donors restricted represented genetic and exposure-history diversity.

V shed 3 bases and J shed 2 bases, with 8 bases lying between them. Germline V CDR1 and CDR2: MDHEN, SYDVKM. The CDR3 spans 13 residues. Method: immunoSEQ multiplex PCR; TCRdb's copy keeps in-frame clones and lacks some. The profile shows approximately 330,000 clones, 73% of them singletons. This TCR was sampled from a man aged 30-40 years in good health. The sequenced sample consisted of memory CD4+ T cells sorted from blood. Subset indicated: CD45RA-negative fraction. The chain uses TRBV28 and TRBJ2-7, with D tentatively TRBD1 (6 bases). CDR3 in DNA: TGTGCCAGCAGTTTCGACAGGACCTACGAGCAGTACTTC. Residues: CASSFDRTYEQYF.